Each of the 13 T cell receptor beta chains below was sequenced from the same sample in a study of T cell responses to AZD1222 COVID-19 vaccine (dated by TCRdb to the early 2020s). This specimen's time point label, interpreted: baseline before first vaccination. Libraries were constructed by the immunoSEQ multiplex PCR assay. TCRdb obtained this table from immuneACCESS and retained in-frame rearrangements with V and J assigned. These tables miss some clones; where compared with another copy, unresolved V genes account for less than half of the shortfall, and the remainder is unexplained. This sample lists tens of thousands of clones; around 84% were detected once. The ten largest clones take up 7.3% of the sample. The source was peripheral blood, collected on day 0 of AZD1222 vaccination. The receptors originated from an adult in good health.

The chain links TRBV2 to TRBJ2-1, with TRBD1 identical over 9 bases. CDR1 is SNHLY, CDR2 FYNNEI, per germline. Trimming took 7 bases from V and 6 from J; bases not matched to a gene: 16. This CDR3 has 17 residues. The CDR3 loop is CASTLPGTGSAPNEQFF. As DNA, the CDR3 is TGTGCCAGCACCCTTCCCGGGACAGGGTCGGCCCCCAATGAGCAGTTCTTC.

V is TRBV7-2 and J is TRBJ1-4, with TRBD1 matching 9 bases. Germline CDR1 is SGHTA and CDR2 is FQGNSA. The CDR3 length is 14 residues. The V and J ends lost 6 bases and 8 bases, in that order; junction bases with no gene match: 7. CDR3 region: CASSRTGEGEKLFF. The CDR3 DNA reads TGTGCCAGCAGTCGGACAGGGGAGGGCGAAAAACTGTTTTTT. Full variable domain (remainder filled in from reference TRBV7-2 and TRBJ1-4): GAGVSQSPSNKVTEKGKDVELRCDPISGHTALYWYRQSLGQGLEFLIYFQGNSAPDKSGLPSDRFSAERTGGSVSTLTIQRTQQEDSAVYLCASSRTGEGEKLFFGSGTQLSVL.

CDR3 in amino acids: CASSSTDRGQRQPQHF. As DNA, the CDR3 is TGTGCCAGTAGTAGTACAGACAGGGGGCAGAGGCAGCCCCAGCATTTT. The chain employs TRBV19 and TRBJ1-5; 10 bases map to TRBD1. V shed 4 bases, J shed 7 bases, and the junction held 10 bases outside the gene matches. This CDR3 comprises 16 residues. Germline loops: CDR1 LNHDA, CDR2 SQIVND (reference sequence).

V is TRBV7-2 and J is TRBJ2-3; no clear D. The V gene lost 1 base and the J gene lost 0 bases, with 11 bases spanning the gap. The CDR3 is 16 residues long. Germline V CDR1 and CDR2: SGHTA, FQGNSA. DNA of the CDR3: TGTGCCAGCAGCTTAGATCCAGATCCTAGCACAGATACGCAGTATTTT. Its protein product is CASSLDPDPSTDTQYF.

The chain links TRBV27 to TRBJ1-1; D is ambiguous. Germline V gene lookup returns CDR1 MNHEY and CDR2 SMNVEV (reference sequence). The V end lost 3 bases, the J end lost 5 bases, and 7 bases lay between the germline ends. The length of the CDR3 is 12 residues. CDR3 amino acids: CASSLSGTEAFF. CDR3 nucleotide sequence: TGTGCCAGCAGTTTGTCGGGGACTGAAGCTTTCTTT.

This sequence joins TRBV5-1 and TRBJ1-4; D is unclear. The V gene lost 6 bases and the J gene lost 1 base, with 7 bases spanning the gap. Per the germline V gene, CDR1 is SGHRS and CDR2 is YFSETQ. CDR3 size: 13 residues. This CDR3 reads CASTGGTNEKLFF. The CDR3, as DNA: TGCGCCAGCACAGGAGGAACTAATGAAAAACTGTTTTTT.

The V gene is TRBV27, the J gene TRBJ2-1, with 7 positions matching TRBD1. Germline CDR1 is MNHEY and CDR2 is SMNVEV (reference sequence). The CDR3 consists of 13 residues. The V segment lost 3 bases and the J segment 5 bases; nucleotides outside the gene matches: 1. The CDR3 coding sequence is TGTGCCAGCAGTTTCGGGACAGACAATGAGCAGTTCTTC. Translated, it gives CASSFGTDNEQFF.

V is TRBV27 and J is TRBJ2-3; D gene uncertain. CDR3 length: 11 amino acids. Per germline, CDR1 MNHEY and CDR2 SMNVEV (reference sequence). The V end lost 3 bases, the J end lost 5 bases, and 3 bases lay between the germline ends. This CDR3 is CASSFLDTQYF. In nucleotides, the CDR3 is TGTGCCAGCAGTTTTTTAGATACGCAGTATTTT.

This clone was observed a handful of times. CDR3 protein: CASSQGSGWSGELFF. CDR3 in DNA: TGCGCCAGCAGCCAAGGGAGCGGGTGGAGCGGGGAGCTGTTTTTT. This sequence joins TRBV4-3 and TRBJ2-2; a possible D gene is TRBD2 (6 bases). Germline CDR1 LGHNA, CDR2 YSLEER. This CDR3 has 15 amino acids. Trimming stripped 1 base from V and 7 bases from J, with 13 bases between.

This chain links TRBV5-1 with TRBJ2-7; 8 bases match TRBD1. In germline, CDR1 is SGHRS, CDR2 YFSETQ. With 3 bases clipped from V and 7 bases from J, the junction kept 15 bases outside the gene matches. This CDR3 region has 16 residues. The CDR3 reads CASSSPYDRGLLEQYF. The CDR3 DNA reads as TGCGCCAGCAGCTCGCCGTATGACAGGGGACTTCTTGAGCAGTACTTC. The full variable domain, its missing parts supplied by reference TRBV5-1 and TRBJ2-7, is KAGVTQTPRYLIKTRGQQVTLSCSPISGHRSVSWYQQTPGQGLQFLFEYFSETQRNKGNFPGRFSGRQFSNSRSEMNVSTLELGDSALYLCASSSPYDRGLLEQYFGPGTRLTVT.

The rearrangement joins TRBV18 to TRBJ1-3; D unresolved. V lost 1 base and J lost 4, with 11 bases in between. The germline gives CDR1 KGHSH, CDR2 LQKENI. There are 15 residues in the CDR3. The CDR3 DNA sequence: TGTGCCAGCTCACCACAAGGTGGGGTAGGAAACACCATATATTTT. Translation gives CASSPQGGVGNTIYF.

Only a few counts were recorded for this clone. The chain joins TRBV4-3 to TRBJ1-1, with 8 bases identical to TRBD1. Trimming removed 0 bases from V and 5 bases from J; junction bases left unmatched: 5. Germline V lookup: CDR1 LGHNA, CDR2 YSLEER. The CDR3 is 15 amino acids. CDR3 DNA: TGCGCCAGCAGCCAAGAATTACAGGGGGTGACTGAAGCTTTCTTT. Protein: CASSQELQGVTEAFF.

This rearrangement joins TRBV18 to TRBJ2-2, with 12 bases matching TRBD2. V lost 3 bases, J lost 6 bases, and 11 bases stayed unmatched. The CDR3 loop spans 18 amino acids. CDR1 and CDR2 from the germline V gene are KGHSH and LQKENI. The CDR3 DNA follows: TGTGCCAGCTCACCGACCCTCGGGACTAGCGGGTCCCCCGGGGAGCTGTTTTTT. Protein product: CASSPTLGTSGSPGELFF.